The present entry profiles one T cell receptor beta chain with its context. Its specificity is not known. For TCR beta, libraries came from quantitative 5'-RACE with molecular barcodes. MiXCR was run by TCRdb on the 5' RACE reads, yielding one entry per CDR3 protein. This sample has 300,000 to 400,000 distinct CDR3 sequences, with over 12% found just once. This sample was taken from a study of CD8 T cells in ankylosing spondylitis. Regarding the study as a whole: Enrichment of disease-linked clones was reportedly significant in matched ankylosing spondylitis synovial fluid. Researchers report that disease-linked clones proved CD8+ and relatively rare in peripheral blood.

Specimen: blood, either unsorted or a sorted T cell fraction (not recorded which). The sequence came from a male donor with ankylosing spondylitis or in good health (not recorded which).

The CDR3 nucleotides read TGTGCCAGCAGCTTATTTAACCCGAACACCGGGGAGCTGTTTTTT. Translation gives CASSLFNPNTGELFF. This chain connects TRBV11-3 to TRBJ2-2; D remains unclear. V shed 2 bases and J shed 0 bases, with 7 bases lying between them. CDR1 is SGHNT and CDR2 is YENEEA in the germline V gene. This CDR3 is 15 amino acids long.